What follows is one T cell receptor (beta chain) and its context. Its matching antigen is unknown. RNA transcripts were the template for amplifying TCR beta CDR3 regions. The TCR CDR3 was amplified in a first-round RT-PCR using the HTBI primer set. Each CDR3 protein is one row after TCRdb ran MiXCR on the multiplex PCR reads. This sample yields under 450,000 distinct CDR3 sequences, of which about 13% are seen a single time; about a fifth belongs to the top ten. The source of the sample is a study of T cells in Graves' hyperthyroidism and ophthalmopathy. Whole-study findings and limits: Within blood appeared most thyroid clonotypes that had expanded above 0.001.

Clinical symptoms, serum thyroxine, TRAb, thyroid ultrasound and orbital computed tomography established diagnosis. The PBMCs studied were ones that came from 10 ml fresh peripheral blood. This clonotype originated in a man in his thirties or forties with Graves' hyperthyroidism that later progressed to Graves' ophthalmopathy. Material: blood.

In nucleotides, the CDR3 is TGCAGCGTTTACACAGGGTACGACGAGCAGTACTTC. Amino acids: CSVYTGYDEQYF. The chain is built from TRBV29-1 and TRBJ2-7, with D tentatively TRBD1 (6 bases). The germline V gene encodes CDR1 SQVTM and CDR2 ANQGSEA. This CDR3 comprises 12 residues. V dropped 5 bases and J dropped 5 bases, with 13 bases sitting between them.